The clone carrying this T cell receptor (beta chain) appeared a few times. Its antigen remains unknown. This entry belongs to a study of T cell repertoires in cytomegalovirus infection. Germline CDR1 is MNHEY and CDR2 is SVGEGT. V shed 2 bases and J shed 7 bases, with 15 bases lying between them. The CDR3 extends over 16 amino acids. TCRdb ran MiXCR on the reads and lists one entry per CDR3 protein. The table records fewer than 850,000 distinct CDR3 sequences, roughly 29% of them present only once. The rearrangement uses TRBV6-2 or TRBV6-3 and TRBJ1-6; no clear D. Here the sequenced sample was cultured CD8+ T cells from PBMCs, taken from culture after CMV antigen stimulation. The TCR was taken from a human donor in good health (CMV status not recorded). Some clones in this sample may be carry-over from other donors' samples. The DNA of the CDR3 is TGTGCCAGCAGTTACCCGTGGGGAGATGGAAATTCACCCCTCCACTTT. Translated: CASSYPWGDGNSPLHF.